Shown below are 21 T cell receptor beta chains from a single sample sequenced in a study of T cell responses to AZD1222 COVID-19 vaccine. Using immunoSEQ multiplex PCR, the repertoire was profiled, and TCRdb retains in-frame clones only, with some absent. Of 100,000 or so clones listed, around 84% are singletons. The starting material was peripheral blood, obtained on day 0 of AZD1222 vaccination. The receptors stem from an adult in good health.

This clone has at least ten counts. The V and J genes are TRBV28 and TRBJ2-2; D uncertain. Germline V lookup: CDR1 MDHEN, CDR2 SYDVKM. This CDR3 is built from 14 residues. Trimming took 7 bases from V and 3 from J, leaving 12 bases between them. The CDR3 spells CASIQRRDTGELFF. CDR3 in DNA: TGTGCCAGCATCCAGCGCCGGGACACCGGGGAGCTGTTTTTT.

The rearrangement joins TRBV11-1 to TRBJ1-6, with D tentatively TRBD1 (5 bases). In germline, CDR1 is SGHAT, CDR2 FQDESV (reference sequence). This CDR3 spans 13 amino acids. Trimming left V 5 bases short and J 10 bases short, with 12 bases between. The CDR3 here is CASSPTVGSPLHF. As DNA, the CDR3 is TGTGCCAGCAGCCCGACAGTTGGATCACCCCTCCACTTT.

This clone was picked up one time. CDR3 bases: TGTGCCAGCAGTTATGACAGGGGCTACGAGCAGTACTTC. The encoded protein is CASSYDRGYEQYF. The rearrangement joins TRBV6-2 or TRBV6-3 to TRBJ2-7, with 8 bases matching TRBD1. This CDR3 spans 13 amino acids. The junction had 1 base not matched to a gene; V was cut back by 3 bases and J by 3 bases. Germline V gene sequence: CDR1 MNHEY, CDR2 SVGEGT.

The table lists this clone with a few counts. The rearrangement links TRBV4-1 to TRBJ2-2; D is perhaps TRBD1 (6 bases). CDR3 length: 15 amino acids. Germline CDR1 reads MGHRA; CDR2 reads YSYEKL. With 3 bases removed from V and 1 base from J, the gap between germline ends came to 9 bases. CDR3 region: CASSHPDRNTGELFF. As DNA, the CDR3 is TGCGCCAGCAGCCACCCGGACAGGAACACCGGGGAGCTGTTTTTT.

This clone was observed a few times. The V call is TRBV5-6, the J call TRBJ1-2, with D possibly matching TRBD1 (5 bases). The CDR3 consists of 14 residues. Germline-derived CDR1 and CDR2 are SGHDT and YYEEEE. Between the trimmed V and J ends, which lost 9 bases and 9 bases, there was a span of 24 bases. The DNA of the CDR3 is TGTGCCACCAGGAAGGGGAGCGAGACGAGTCGCTACACCTTC. It is translated as CATRKGSETSRYTF.

DNA of the CDR3: TGTGCCAGCACCCCGAAGGCGGGAGCGCAAGAGACCCAGTACTTC. Translation: CASTPKAGAQETQYF. V usage is TRBV5-4 and J usage is TRBJ2-5; TRBD2 agrees at 7 bases. Unmatched junction bases numbered 10, after V lost 6 bases and J lost 2 bases. This CDR3 has 15 residues. The germline V gene encodes CDR1 SGHNT and CDR2 YYREEE (reference sequence).

This clone was counted once. The CDR3 DNA reads as TGTGCCAGCAGTAGCGGAGCCGGGGGAGCAACTAATGAAAAACTGTTTTTT. Its protein product is CASSSGAGGATNEKLFF. This chain uses TRBV2 with TRBJ1-4, with TRBD1 as a possible D gene (5 bases). Trimming pared 5 bases from V and 0 bases from J, leaving 16 bases between. The CDR3 has 17 residues. The germline CDR1 and CDR2 sequences are SNHLY and FYNNEI.

The chain has TRBV9 and TRBJ1-1, with D possibly being TRBD1 (5 bases). V lost 5 bases, J lost 3 bases, and 14 bases lay in between. Germline loops: CDR1 SGDLS, CDR2 YYNGEE. The CDR3 sequence is 14 residues long. The CDR3 reads CASSIQGQDTEAFF. The CDR3 bases are TGTGCCAGCAGTATCCAGGGTCAGGACACTGAAGCTTTCTTT.

The chain combines TRBV29-1 with TRBJ1-1; D ambiguous. Germline lookup yields CDR1 SQVTM and CDR2 ANQGSEA. The V and J ends lost 3 bases and 1 base respectively, with 9 bases between them. The length of the CDR3 is 13 residues. CDR3 residues: CSVDRAANTEAFF. CDR3 bases: TGCAGCGTTGATCGGGCAGCGAACACTGAAGCTTTCTTT.

The rearrangement links TRBV5-8 to TRBJ1-4; perhaps TRBD1 as D (5 bases). V lost 0 bases and J lost 4, with 22 bases in between. There are 19 residues in the CDR3. Germline CDR1 SGHTS, CDR2 YDEGEE. As DNA, the CDR3 is TGTGCCAGCAGCTTGGCCTTTGATTTCCTGGGGCAGAATAATGAAAAACTGTTTTTT. It is translated as CASSLAFDFLGQNNEKLFF.

The chain links TRBV30 to TRBJ2-7; a weak D match, TRBD1 (6 bases). In germline, CDR1 is GTSNPN, CDR2 SVGIG (reference sequence). The ends were cut back, 5 bases at V and 0 bases at J, with 14 bases in the middle. There are 14 residues in the CDR3. The CDR3 bases are TGTGCCTGGGCACCGGGACAACTCTCCTACGAGCAGTACTTC. Its protein is CAWAPGQLSYEQYF. The complete variable domain, with remaining parts taken from reference TRBV30 and TRBJ2-7, reads SQTIHQWPATLVQPVGSPLSLECTVEGTSNPNLYWYRQAAGRGLQLLFYSVGIGQISSEVPQNLSASRPQDRQFILSSKKLLLSDSGFYLCAWAPGQLSYEQYFGPGTRLTVT.

V gene TRBV30 combines with J gene TRBJ2-3; TRBD2 agrees at 10 bases. V lost 1 base and J lost 0; bases outside the gene matches: 13. Germline CDR1 GTSNPN, CDR2 SVGIG (reference sequence). This CDR3 has 19 amino acids. The CDR3 DNA reads TGTGCCTGGAGTGGGGGGCTAGCGGGAGTGGCCTCTAGCACAGATACGCAGTATTTT. Amino acids: CAWSGGLAGVASSTDTQYF.

The gene calls are TRBV3-1 (or the pseudogene TRBV3-2) and TRBJ2-4, with D perhaps matching TRBD2 (5 bases). The CDR3 sequence is 18 residues long. Deletions cut 0 bases from V and 0 bases from J, with 15 bases between. The germline V gene has CDR1 LGHDT and CDR2 YNNKEL (reference sequence). The CDR3 sequence: CASSQDLEGNRAKNIQYF. DNA for the CDR3: TGTGCCAGCAGCCAAGATCTTGAGGGTAATCGAGCCAAAAACATTCAGTACTTC.

This clone was counted once. This chain links TRBV30 with TRBJ1-5, with D possibly being TRBD1 (5 bases). From germline, CDR1 is GTSNPN and CDR2 SVGIG (reference sequence). The length of the CDR3 is 15 residues. The ends were cut back, 0 bases at V and 4 bases at J, with 13 bases in the middle. The CDR3 is CAWSVQARRNQPQHF. In nucleotides, the CDR3 is TGTGCCTGGAGTGTACAGGCGAGACGGAATCAGCCCCAGCATTTT.

CDR3: CASSEVGGKSPLHF. The CDR3 DNA follows: TGTGCCAGCAGTGAAGTAGGGGGTAAGTCACCCCTCCACTTT. The chain carries TRBV6-1 and TRBJ1-6; D is perhaps TRBD1 (6 bases). This CDR3 comprises 14 residues. Per the germline V gene, CDR1 is MNHNS and CDR2 is SASEGT. Trimming removed 1 base at V and 10 bases at J, with 11 bases between.

The V call is TRBV27, the J call TRBJ1-4; D is possibly TRBD1 (5 bases). With 2 bases removed from V and 5 bases from J, the gap between germline ends came to 15 bases. Germline-derived CDR1 and CDR2 are MNHEY and SMNVEV (reference sequence). This CDR3 has 16 amino acids. The CDR3 loop is CASSLSGGFGNEKLFF. In DNA, the CDR3 is TGTGCCAGCAGTTTAAGTGGGGGATTTGGAAATGAAAAACTGTTTTTT.

The CDR3 is CASAASGRNWDEQFF. The CDR3 nucleotides are TGTGCCAGTGCGGCTAGCGGGAGAAACTGGGATGAGCAGTTCTTC. This chain connects TRBV11-3 to TRBJ2-1; 10 positions match TRBD2. The V gene end was trimmed by 9 bases and the J gene end by 8 bases; junction bases not matched to a gene: 13. The CDR3 length is 15 residues. Germline-derived CDR1 and CDR2 are SGHNT and YENEEA.

This CDR3 is CASCHPGGATFYEQYF. The CDR3 DNA sequence: TGTGCCAGCTGCCATCCAGGAGGGGCGACGTTTTACGAGCAGTACTTC. The V and J genes are TRBV6-6 and TRBJ2-7; D is possibly TRBD2 (6 bases). The CDR3 extends over 16 amino acids. Germline CDR1 and CDR2: MNHNY and SVGAGI (reference sequence). Trimming left V 8 bases short and J 4 bases short, with 24 bases between.

V usage is TRBV28 and J usage is TRBJ1-2; D is unclear. Deletions cut 4 bases from V and 8 bases from J, with 11 bases between. CDR1 MDHEN and CDR2 SYDVKM come from the germline V gene. The CDR3 spans 12 residues. CDR3 amino acids: CASSSQTRGYTF. CDR3 DNA sequence: TGTGCCAGCAGTTCCCAGACCCGAGGCTACACCTTC.

The chain recombines TRBV30 with TRBJ1-3; no clear D. Germline V gives CDR1 GTSNPN, CDR2 SVGIG (reference sequence). This CDR3 is built from 13 residues. V lost 0 bases to trimming and J lost 0 bases, with 3 bases between them. For the CDR3, the DNA is TGTGCCTGGAGTGTATTCTCTGGAAACACCATATATTTT. Amino acid sequence: CAWSVFSGNTIYF.

The J gene is TRBJ1-6, the V gene TRBV2; 8 nucleotides match TRBD1. Per the germline V gene, CDR1 is SNHLY and CDR2 is FYNNEI. With V trimmed by 6 bases and J by 5 bases, 6 bases remained unmatched. This CDR3 contains 15 residues. In nucleotides, the CDR3 is TGTGCCAGCAGCCGCCGGACAGGGAATAATTCACCCCTCCACTTT. Residues: CASSRRTGNNSPLHF.